This passage covers 30 T cell receptor beta chains from one sample sequenced in a study of STAT5B mutations in CD4+ large granular lymphocyte leukemia. Only in-frame clones appear in the TCRdb table, and some are missing; sequencing was by immunoSEQ multiplex PCR. The sample holds 20,000 to 25,000 clones, 75% seen once. Sequencing used CD4+ T cells from blood buffy coats. The receptors were gathered from a human donor in good health.

The chain combines TRBV5-1 with TRBJ2-1, with D possibly TRBD1 on 6 matching bases. Germline V gene sequence: CDR1 SGHRS, CDR2 YFSETQ. Trimming removed 4 bases from V and 7 bases from J, with 18 bases in between. CDR3 length: 15 residues. DNA for the CDR3: TGCGCCAGCAGCCCCCTTGGGACAATTGGGAATGAGCAGTTCTTC. It specifies CASSPLGTIGNEQFF.

J is TRBJ1-2 and V is TRBV18; 7 bases fit TRBD1. Germline CDR1 KGHSH, CDR2 LQKENI. This CDR3 spans 13 amino acids. The trim removed 0 bases at V and 5 bases at J, leaving 0 bases unmatched. The CDR3 loop is CASSPPRGYGYTF. CDR3 coding DNA: TGTGCCAGCTCACCACCCAGGGGGTATGGCTACACCTTC.

This chain links TRBV19 with TRBJ1-2; D uncertain. Germline V gene sequence: CDR1 LNHDA, CDR2 SQIVND (reference sequence). Deletions cut 5 bases from V and 4 bases from J, with 17 bases between. The CDR3 spans 15 residues. DNA for the CDR3: TGTGCCAGTAGTCCCCGCCTCTTGGCGGGCTATGGCTACACCTTC. It translates to CASSPRLLAGYGYTF.

This chain connects TRBV5-8 to TRBJ2-3; D gene unclear. Germline V lookup: CDR1 SGHTS, CDR2 YDEGEE. The CDR3 contains 16 residues. The V and J ends lost 2 bases and 0 bases respectively, with 13 bases between them. CDR3 sequence: CASSFSRLISTDTQYF. The CDR3 coding sequence is TGTGCCAGCAGCTTTAGTCGACTGATTAGCACAGATACGCAGTATTTT. The variable domain in full, with the rest retrieved from reference TRBV5-8 and TRBJ2-3, is EAGVTQSPTHLIKTRGQQATLRCSPISGHTSVYWYQQALGLGLQFLLWYDEGEERNRGNFPPRFSGRQFPNYSSELNVNALELEDSALYLCASSFSRLISTDTQYFGPGTRLTVL.

This chain links TRBV11-1 with TRBJ2-5; TRBD2 matches at 13 bases. The trim removed 7 bases at V and 1 base at J, leaving 3 bases unmatched. The germline V gene encodes CDR1 SGHAT and CDR2 FQDESV (reference sequence). The CDR3 runs 15 residues. CDR3 DNA sequence: TGTGCCAGCACCGGGACTAGCGGGGCCCAAGAGACCCAGTACTTC. It codes for CASTGTSGAQETQYF.

This clone has just one count. V and J are TRBV7-2 and TRBJ2-2, with a weak D call TRBD1 (5 bases). This CDR3 has 13 amino acids. Trimming pared 4 bases from V and 6 bases from J, leaving 9 bases between. Germline-derived CDR1 and CDR2 are SGHTA and FQGNSA. The CDR3 loop is CASSSTGSGELFF. Here the CDR3 DNA reads TGTGCCAGCAGCTCCACAGGATCCGGGGAGCTGTTTTTT.

The chain employs TRBV6-6 and TRBJ1-2; tentative D call: TRBD1 (6 bases). Trimming removed 4 bases from V and 4 bases from J, with 16 bases in between. CDR1 is MNHNY and CDR2 is SVGAGI in the germline V gene (reference sequence). The CDR3 has 15 amino acids. DNA of the CDR3: TGTGCCAGCAGTTCAAAACAGGGAACGGGCTATGGCTACACCTTC. Its protein product is CASSSKQGTGYGYTF.

This clone showed up just once. The chain carries TRBV19 and TRBJ1-4; D is uncertain. This CDR3 region has 13 residues. Germline values: CDR1 LNHDA, CDR2 SQIVND (reference sequence). V lost 5 bases, J lost 7 bases, and 11 bases lay in between. This CDR3 is CASSGSTLEKLFF. CDR3 DNA sequence: TGTGCCAGTAGTGGGAGCACACTTGAAAAACTGTTTTTT.

This chain uses TRBV28 with TRBJ1-3; 7 positions agree with TRBD1. The germline gives CDR1 MDHEN, CDR2 SYDVKM. V lost 11 bases to trimming and J lost 0 bases; unmatched junction nucleotides: 7. This CDR3 spans 14 amino acids. As DNA, the CDR3 is TGTGCCGCGACAGGGTCTATCTCTGGAAACACCATATATTTT. This gives the protein CAATGSISGNTIYF.

The chain is built from TRBV6-1 and TRBJ1-5, with D hard to call. Trimming cost V 4 bases and J 3 bases, with 10 bases left between them. The CDR3 is made up of 14 amino acids. From germline, CDR1 is MNHNS and CDR2 SASEGT. CDR3 nucleotide sequence: TGTGCCAGCAGTGGGCAGAGCCACAATCAGCCCCAGCATTTT. As protein: CASSGQSHNQPQHF.

The V call is TRBV6-1, the J call TRBJ2-7, with 10 bases fitting TRBD2. This CDR3 region has 15 residues. Looked up from germline, CDR1 is MNHNS and CDR2 is SASEGT. V trimming: 7 bases; J trimming: 5 bases; junction bases outside the gene matches: 11. In DNA form, the CDR3 reads TGTGCCAGCACCCCGAGCGGGAGGGCCTCACACGAGCAGTACTTC. Protein: CASTPSGRASHEQYF.

This clone was counted once. The rearrangement joins TRBV7-2 to TRBJ2-1, with D possibly TRBD2 on 5 matching bases. From germline, CDR1 is SGHTA and CDR2 FQGNSA. The V end lost 1 base, the J end lost 13 bases, and 14 bases lay between the germline ends. The CDR3 totals 13 residues. CDR3 in amino acids: CASSLGGSALQFF. The CDR3, as DNA: TGTGCCAGCAGCTTAGGAGGGAGCGCCCTCCAGTTCTTC.

The V gene is TRBV5-6, the J gene TRBJ2-7, with a tentative D call TRBD2 (5 bases). CDR1 and CDR2 from the germline V gene are SGHDT and YYEEEE. V lost 5 bases and J lost 6, with 15 bases in between. The CDR3 has 13 amino acids. In DNA, the CDR3 is TGTGCCAGCAGTGTGGGTCCTGGGAGCGAGCAGTACTTC. Translating gives CASSVGPGSEQYF. Drawing the rest from reference TRBV5-6 and TRBJ2-7, the complete variable domain is DAGVTQSPTHLIKTRGQQVTLRCSPKSGHDTVSWYQQALGQGPQFIFQYYEEEERQRGNFPDRFSGHQFPNYSSELNVNALLLGDSALYLCASSVGPGSEQYFGPGTRLTVT.

This clone has just a few counts. The sample contains more than one DNA sequence encoding this CDR3. This chain uses TRBV18 with TRBJ1-5, with 9 bases matching TRBD1. This CDR3 has 15 residues. The germline CDR1 and CDR2 sequences are KGHSH and LQKENI. The V gene end was trimmed by 3 bases and the J gene end by 2 bases; junction bases not matched to a gene: 2. The CDR3 DNA sequence: TGTGCCAGCTCACCGGACAGGGGAGGCAATCAGCCCCAGCATTTT. Protein: CASSPDRGGNQPQHF.

V and J are TRBV27 and TRBJ2-7; 10 bases agree with TRBD2. The CDR3 consists of 15 residues. CDR1 MNHEY and CDR2 SMNVEV come from the germline V gene (reference sequence). The junction had 7 bases not matched to a gene; V was cut back by 2 bases and J by 6 bases. This chain's CDR3 is CASSLTPSGSGEQYF. The CDR3 DNA is TGTGCCAGCAGTTTAACCCCTAGCGGGAGCGGCGAGCAGTACTTC.

In this sample, this clone turned up a few times. This rearrangement joins TRBV5-8 to TRBJ2-7, with 12 bases matching TRBD2. CDR1 SGHTS and CDR2 YDEGEE come from the germline V gene. The CDR3 contains 15 residues. V lost 2 bases to trimming and J lost 5 bases; unmatched junction nucleotides: 5. The CDR3 here is CASSFSTSGSHEQYF. CDR3 bases: TGTGCCAGCAGCTTCTCGACTAGCGGGAGCCACGAGCAGTACTTC.

This rearrangement joins TRBV6-5 to TRBJ2-1, with a weak D call TRBD1 (6 bases). The V gene's germline CDR1 is MNHEY and CDR2 SVGAGI. V lost 6 bases, J lost 6 bases, and 12 bases lay in between. The CDR3 has 13 residues. CDR3 coding DNA: TGTGCCAGCAGAGGACAGACCCTCAATGAGCAGTTCTTC. Encoded protein: CASRGQTLNEQFF.

The V gene is TRBV27, the J gene TRBJ2-7, with D perhaps given as TRBD1 or TRBD2 (5 bases each). Germline V gene lookup returns CDR1 MNHEY and CDR2 SMNVEV (reference sequence). This CDR3 comprises 13 residues. V was clipped by 2 bases and J by 3 bases, with 8 bases between them. CDR3 bases: TGTGCCAGCAGTTTAGGGGACGTCTACGAGCAGTACTTC. Its translation is CASSLGDVYEQYF.

J is TRBJ2-1 and V is TRBV11-3; 8 positions agree with TRBD2. V lost 4 bases and J lost 5; bases outside the gene matches: 4. From germline, CDR1 is SGHNT and CDR2 YENEEA. This CDR3 has 14 amino acids. The CDR3 DNA is TGTGCCAGCAGCTCCGGGGGGGGTGACAATGAGCAGTTCTTC. Its translation: CASSSGGGDNEQFF. The full variable domain, in which reference TRBV11-3 and TRBJ2-1 provide the parts outside the CDR3, is EAGVVQSPRYKIIEKKQPVAFWCNPISGHNTLYWYLQNLGQGPELLIRYENEEAVDDSQLPKDRFSAERLKGVDSTLKIQPAELGDSAVYLCASSSGGGDNEQFFGPGTRLTVL.

The V gene is TRBV6-6, the J gene TRBJ1-2; D is uncertain. Germline assignment: CDR1 MNHNY and CDR2 SVGAGI (reference sequence). Trimming removed 6 bases at V and 4 bases at J, with 18 bases between. There are 15 residues in the CDR3. The CDR3, as DNA: TGTGCCAGCAGGGGTGAAGCTAGTGCGAGCTATGGCTACACCTTC. It specifies CASRGEASASYGYTF.

The chain uses TRBV2 and TRBJ2-1; 7 nucleotides line up with TRBD2. The J segment lost 10 bases and the V segment lost 7 bases, leaving 10 bases of the junction unmatched. Germline V gene data show CDR1 as SNHLY and CDR2 as FYNNEI. The CDR3 spans 13 residues. CDR3 sequence reads: CASTGRSGIEQFF. In DNA form, the CDR3 reads TGTGCCAGCACGGGACGCAGCGGGATAGAGCAGTTCTTC.

This chain uses TRBV10-1 with TRBJ2-7; D call uncertain. Trimming took 3 bases from V and 1 from J, leaving 10 bases between them. Germline V gene lookup returns CDR1 WNHNN and CDR2 SYGVQD (reference sequence). The CDR3 is 14 residues long. The CDR3 loop is CASSESTGSYEQYF. The CDR3 coding sequence is TGCGCCAGCAGTGAAAGTACGGGTTCCTACGAGCAGTACTTC.

With respect to this clone: At one end, the junction sequence differs from germline, possibly due to a read error. V and J are TRBV25-1 and TRBJ2-2; the D gene is possibly TRBD1 (5 bases). The CDR3 contains 15 residues. Germline-derived CDR1 and CDR2 are MGHDK and SYGVNS. The CDR3 here is CASRESQGRTGELFF. CDR3 DNA: TGTGCCAGCAGGGAATCTCAGGGTCGCACCGGGGAGCTGTTTTTT.

V is TRBV2 and J is TRBJ2-5, with D maybe TRBD1 (6 bases). V dropped 3 bases and J dropped 5 bases, with 16 bases sitting between them. This CDR3 is built from 15 residues. Germline-derived CDR1 and CDR2 are SNHLY and FYNNEI. The CDR3 sequence: CASSELQQGGETQYF. The CDR3 DNA reads as TGTGCCAGCAGTGAGCTACAACAGGGTGGGGAGACCCAGTACTTC.

V and J are TRBV5-1 and TRBJ1-6, with D possibly TRBD1 on 6 matching bases. Between the trimmed V and J ends, which lost 0 bases and 10 bases, there was a span of 14 bases. This CDR3 is 15 amino acids long. Germline assignment: CDR1 SGHRS and CDR2 YFSETQ. In nucleotides, the CDR3 is TGCGCCAGCAGCTTGGCCCCCGCAGGGGACTCACCCCTCCACTTT. Its translation is CASSLAPAGDSPLHF.

The CDR3 sequence is CASSEGTPGWDEQYF. The CDR3 DNA sequence: TGTGCCAGCAGTGAGGGGACGCCTGGGTGGGACGAGCAGTACTTC. J is TRBJ2-7 and V is TRBV6-1; perhaps D is TRBD1 or TRBD2 (5 bases each). The V gene lost 3 bases and the J gene lost 5 bases, with 17 bases spanning the gap. The germline V gene encodes CDR1 MNHNS and CDR2 SASEGT. This CDR3 spans 15 amino acids.

The gene calls are TRBV2 and TRBJ2-7; weak D call: TRBD1 (5 bases). This CDR3 comprises 15 residues. Germline-derived CDR1 and CDR2 are SNHLY and FYNNEI. V was trimmed by 5 bases and J by 4 bases, leaving 18 bases between them. CDR3 bases: TGTGCCAGCAGTATAGACAGCTTTTCGCTTTACGAGCAGTACTTC. It codes for CASSIDSFSLYEQYF.

The J gene is TRBJ2-5, the V gene TRBV9; 9 nucleotides align to TRBD2. The trim removed 4 bases at V and 4 bases at J, leaving 11 bases unmatched. From germline, CDR1 is SGDLS and CDR2 YYNGEE. The CDR3 totals 16 residues. CDR3: CASSKHIAGVGETQYF. DNA of the CDR3: TGTGCCAGCAGCAAGCATATAGCGGGAGTAGGAGAGACCCAGTACTTC.

This clone was seen a few times. The chain recombines TRBV10-3 with TRBJ1-1, with D hard to call. This CDR3 has 13 amino acids. V was cut by 4 bases and J by 0 bases, with 6 bases left in between. The V gene's germline CDR1 is ENHRY and CDR2 SYGVKD. The CDR3 spells CAISVQLNTEAFF. CDR3 coding DNA: TGTGCCATCAGTGTACAGCTGAACACTGAAGCTTTCTTT.

This chain connects TRBV9 to TRBJ2-1; possible D gene TRBD2, 6 bases. Germline loops: CDR1 SGDLS, CDR2 YYNGEE. The V end lost 0 bases, the J end lost 4 bases, and 11 bases lay between the germline ends. The CDR3 runs to 15 residues. CDR3 DNA: TGTGCCAGCAGCGTAGCGCTAGCGCAATACAATGAGCAGTTCTTC. It yields the protein CASSVALAQYNEQFF.